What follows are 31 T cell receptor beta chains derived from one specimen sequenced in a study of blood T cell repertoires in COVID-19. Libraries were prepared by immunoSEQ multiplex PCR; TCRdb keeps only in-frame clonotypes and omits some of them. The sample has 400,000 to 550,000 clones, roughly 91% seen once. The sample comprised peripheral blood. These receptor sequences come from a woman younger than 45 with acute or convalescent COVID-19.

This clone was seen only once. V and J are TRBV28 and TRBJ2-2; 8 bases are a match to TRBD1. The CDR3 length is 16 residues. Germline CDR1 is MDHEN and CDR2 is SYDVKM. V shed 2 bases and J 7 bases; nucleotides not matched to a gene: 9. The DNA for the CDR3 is TGTGCCAGCAGTTTAACAGCCAGGGGGCATAACGGGGAGCTGTTTTTT. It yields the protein CASSLTARGHNGELFF.

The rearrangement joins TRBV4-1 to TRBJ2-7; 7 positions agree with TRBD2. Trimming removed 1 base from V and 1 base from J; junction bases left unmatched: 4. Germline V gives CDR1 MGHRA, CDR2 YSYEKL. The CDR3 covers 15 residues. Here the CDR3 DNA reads TGCGCCAGCAGCCAAGGGTGGGGGGGATCCTACGAGCAGTACTTC. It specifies CASSQGWGGSYEQYF.

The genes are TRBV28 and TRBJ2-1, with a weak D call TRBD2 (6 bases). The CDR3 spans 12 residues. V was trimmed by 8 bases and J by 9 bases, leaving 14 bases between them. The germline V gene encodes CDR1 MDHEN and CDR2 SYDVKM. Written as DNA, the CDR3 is TGTGCCAGCCGGGGGTACGTGGGTGAGCAGTTCTTC. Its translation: CASRGYVGEQFF. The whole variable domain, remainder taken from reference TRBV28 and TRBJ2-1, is DVKVTQSSRYLVKRTGEKVFLECVQDMDHENMFWYRQDPGLGLRLIYFSYDVKMKEKGDIPEGYSVSREKKERFSLILESASTNQTSMYLCASRGYVGEQFFGPGTRLTVL.

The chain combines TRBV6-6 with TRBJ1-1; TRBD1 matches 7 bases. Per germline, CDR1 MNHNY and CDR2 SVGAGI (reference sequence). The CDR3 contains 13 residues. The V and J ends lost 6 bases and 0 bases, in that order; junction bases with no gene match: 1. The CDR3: CASRGQMNTEAFF. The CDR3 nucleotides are TGTGCCAGCAGGGGACAGATGAACACTGAAGCTTTCTTT.

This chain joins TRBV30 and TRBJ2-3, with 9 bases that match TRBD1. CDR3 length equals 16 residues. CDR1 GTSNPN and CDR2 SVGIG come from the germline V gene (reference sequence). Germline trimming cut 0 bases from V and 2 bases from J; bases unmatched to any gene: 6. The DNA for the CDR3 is TGTGCCTGGAGTGTAGGGACAGGGCACATCACAGATACGCAGTATTTT. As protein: CAWSVGTGHITDTQYF.

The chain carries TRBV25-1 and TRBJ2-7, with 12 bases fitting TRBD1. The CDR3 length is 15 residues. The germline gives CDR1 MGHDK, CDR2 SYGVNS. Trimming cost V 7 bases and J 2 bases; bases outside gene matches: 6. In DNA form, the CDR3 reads TGTGCCAGCAAAGGGACAGGGGGCGACCCCTACGAGCAGTACTTC. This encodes CASKGTGGDPYEQYF.

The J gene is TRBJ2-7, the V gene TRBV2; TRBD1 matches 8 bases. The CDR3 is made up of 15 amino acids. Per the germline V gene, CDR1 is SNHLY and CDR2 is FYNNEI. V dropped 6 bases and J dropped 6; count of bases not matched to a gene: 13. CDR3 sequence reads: CASSASQGAPIEQYF. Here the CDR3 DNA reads TGTGCCAGCAGCGCCTCCCAGGGGGCTCCAATCGAGCAGTACTTC. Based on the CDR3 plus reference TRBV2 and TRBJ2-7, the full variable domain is EPEVTQTPSHQVTQMGQEVILRCVPISNHLYFYWYRQILGQKVEFLVSFYNNEISEKSEIFDDQFSVERPDGSNFTLKIRSTKLEDSAMYFCASSASQGAPIEQYFGPGTRLTVT.

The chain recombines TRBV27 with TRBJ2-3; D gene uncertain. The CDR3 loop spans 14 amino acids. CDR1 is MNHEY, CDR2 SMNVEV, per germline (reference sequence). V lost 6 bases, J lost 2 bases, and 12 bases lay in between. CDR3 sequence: CASSKNLPTDTQYF. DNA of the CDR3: TGTGCCAGCAGCAAAAACCTACCCACAGATACGCAGTATTTT.

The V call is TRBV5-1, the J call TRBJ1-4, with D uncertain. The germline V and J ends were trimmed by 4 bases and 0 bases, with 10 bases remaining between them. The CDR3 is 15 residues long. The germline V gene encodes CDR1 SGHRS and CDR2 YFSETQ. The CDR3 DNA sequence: TGCGCCAGCAGCCGGAGCGCGGCAACTAATGAAAAACTGTTTTTT. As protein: CASSRSAATNEKLFF.

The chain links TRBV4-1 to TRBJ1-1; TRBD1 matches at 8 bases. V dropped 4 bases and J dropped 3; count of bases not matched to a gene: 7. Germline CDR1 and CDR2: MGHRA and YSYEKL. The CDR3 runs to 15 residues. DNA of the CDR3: TGCGCCAGCAGCCCAATGGTGACAGGGGACACTGAAGCTTTCTTT. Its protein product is CASSPMVTGDTEAFF.

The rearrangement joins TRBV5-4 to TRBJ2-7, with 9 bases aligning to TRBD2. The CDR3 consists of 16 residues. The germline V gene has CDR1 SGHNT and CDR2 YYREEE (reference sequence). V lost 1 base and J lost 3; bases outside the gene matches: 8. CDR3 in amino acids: CASSLSLAGQLYEQYF. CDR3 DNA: TGTGCCAGCAGCTTGTCTCTAGCGGGACAGCTCTACGAGCAGTACTTC.

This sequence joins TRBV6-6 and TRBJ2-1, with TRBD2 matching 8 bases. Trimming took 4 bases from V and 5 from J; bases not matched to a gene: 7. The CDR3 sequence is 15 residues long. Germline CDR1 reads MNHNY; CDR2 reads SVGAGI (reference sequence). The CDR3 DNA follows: TGTGCCAGCAGTTGGTTAGGGCGGGGGGACAATGAGCAGTTCTTC. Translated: CASSWLGRGDNEQFF.

CDR3 residues: CASSLSAAGGADTQYF. Written as DNA, the CDR3 is TGCGCCAGCAGCTTGAGCGCGGCGGGGGGGGCAGATACGCAGTATTTT. V usage is TRBV5-1 and J usage is TRBJ2-3; TRBD2 matches at 9 bases. The CDR3 covers 16 residues. The germline CDR1 and CDR2 sequences are SGHRS and YFSETQ. V was pared by 1 base and J by 4 bases, with 7 bases of the junction left unmatched.

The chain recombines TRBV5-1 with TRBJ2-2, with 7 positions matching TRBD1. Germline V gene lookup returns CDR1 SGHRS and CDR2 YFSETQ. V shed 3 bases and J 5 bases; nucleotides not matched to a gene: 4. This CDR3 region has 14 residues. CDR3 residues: CASSWSGGTGELFF. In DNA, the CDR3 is TGCGCCAGCAGCTGGTCAGGGGGTACCGGGGAGCTGTTTTTT.

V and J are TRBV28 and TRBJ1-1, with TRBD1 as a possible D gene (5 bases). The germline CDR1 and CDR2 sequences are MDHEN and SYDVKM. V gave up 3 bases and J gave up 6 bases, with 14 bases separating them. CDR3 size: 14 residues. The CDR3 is CASSFAHSRAEAFF. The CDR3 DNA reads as TGTGCCAGCAGTTTTGCCCATTCCAGGGCTGAAGCTTTCTTT.

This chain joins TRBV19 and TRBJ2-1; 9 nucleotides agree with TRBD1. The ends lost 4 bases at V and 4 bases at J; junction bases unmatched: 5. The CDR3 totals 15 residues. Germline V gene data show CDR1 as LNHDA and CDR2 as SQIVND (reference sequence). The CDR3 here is CASSTAGTGYNEQFF. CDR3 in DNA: TGTGCCAGTAGTACGGCCGGGACAGGGTACAATGAGCAGTTCTTC.

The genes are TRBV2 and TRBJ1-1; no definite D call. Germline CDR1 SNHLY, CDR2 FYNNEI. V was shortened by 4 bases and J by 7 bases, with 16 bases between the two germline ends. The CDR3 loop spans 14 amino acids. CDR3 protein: CASSVSDRGGEAFF. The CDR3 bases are TGTGCCAGCAGTGTTAGTGACCGGGGAGGTGAAGCTTTCTTT.

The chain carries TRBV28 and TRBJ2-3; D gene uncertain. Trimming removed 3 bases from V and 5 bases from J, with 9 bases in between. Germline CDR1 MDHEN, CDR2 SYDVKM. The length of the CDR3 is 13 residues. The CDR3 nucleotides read TGTGCCAGCAGTTTGGAGTACCGAGATACGCAGTATTTT. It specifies CASSLEYRDTQYF.

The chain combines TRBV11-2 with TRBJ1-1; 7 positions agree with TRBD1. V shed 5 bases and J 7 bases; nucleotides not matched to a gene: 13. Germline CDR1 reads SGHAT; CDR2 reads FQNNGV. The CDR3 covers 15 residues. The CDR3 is CASSPRPDRRYEAFF. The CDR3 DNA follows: TGTGCCAGCAGCCCCAGACCGGACAGGCGATATGAAGCTTTCTTT.

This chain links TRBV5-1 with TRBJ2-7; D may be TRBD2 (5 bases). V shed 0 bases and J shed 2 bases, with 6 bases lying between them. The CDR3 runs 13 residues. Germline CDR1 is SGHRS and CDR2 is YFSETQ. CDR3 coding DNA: TGCGCCAGCAGCTTGGACGGGACCTACGAGCAGTACTTC. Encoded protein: CASSLDGTYEQYF.

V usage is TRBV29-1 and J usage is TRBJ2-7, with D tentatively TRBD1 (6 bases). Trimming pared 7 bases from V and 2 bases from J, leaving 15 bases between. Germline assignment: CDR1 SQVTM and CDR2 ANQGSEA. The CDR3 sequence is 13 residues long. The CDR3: CSAGETGTYEQYF. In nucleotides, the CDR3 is TGCAGCGCTGGGGAGACAGGTACCTACGAGCAGTACTTC.

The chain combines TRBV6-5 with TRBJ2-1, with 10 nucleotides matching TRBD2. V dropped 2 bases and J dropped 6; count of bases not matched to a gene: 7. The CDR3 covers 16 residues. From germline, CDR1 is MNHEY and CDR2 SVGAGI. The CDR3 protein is CASSYSSGGAINEQFF. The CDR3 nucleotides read TGTGCCAGCAGTTACAGCAGCGGGGGGGCGATCAATGAGCAGTTCTTC.

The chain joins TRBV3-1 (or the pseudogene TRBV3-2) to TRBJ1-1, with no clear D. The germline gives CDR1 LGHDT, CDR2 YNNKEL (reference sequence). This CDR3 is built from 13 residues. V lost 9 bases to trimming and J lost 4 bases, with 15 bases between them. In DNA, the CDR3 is TGTGCCAGTGGAGGGCGCATGGGCACTGAAGCTTTCTTT. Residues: CASGGRMGTEAFF.

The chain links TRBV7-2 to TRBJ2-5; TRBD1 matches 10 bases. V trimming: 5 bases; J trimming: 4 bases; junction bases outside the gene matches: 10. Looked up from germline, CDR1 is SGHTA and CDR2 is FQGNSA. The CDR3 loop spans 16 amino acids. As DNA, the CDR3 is TGTGCCAGCAGCCGCCGACAGGGGGCAGTAGGAGAGACCCAGTACTTC. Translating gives CASSRRQGAVGETQYF.

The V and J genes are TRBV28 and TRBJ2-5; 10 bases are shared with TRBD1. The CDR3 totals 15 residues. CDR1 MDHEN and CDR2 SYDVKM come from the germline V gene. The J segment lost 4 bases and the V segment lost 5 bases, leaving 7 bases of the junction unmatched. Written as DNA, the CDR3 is TGTGCCAGCAGTGCCCGGACAGGGGGTGGAGAGACCCAGTACTTC. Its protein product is CASSARTGGGETQYF.

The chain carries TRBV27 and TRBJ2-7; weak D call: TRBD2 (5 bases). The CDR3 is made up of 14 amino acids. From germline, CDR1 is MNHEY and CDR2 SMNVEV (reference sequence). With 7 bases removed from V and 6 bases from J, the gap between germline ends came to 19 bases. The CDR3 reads CASKRPGTRREQYF. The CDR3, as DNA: TGTGCCAGCAAGCGACCGGGAACCCGGCGCGAGCAGTACTTC.

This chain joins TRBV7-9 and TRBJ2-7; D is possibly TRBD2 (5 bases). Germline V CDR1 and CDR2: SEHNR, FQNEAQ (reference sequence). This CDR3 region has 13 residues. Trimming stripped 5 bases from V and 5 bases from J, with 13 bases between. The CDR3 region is CASSPQLGDEQYF. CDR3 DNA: TGTGCCAGCAGCCCCCAACTCGGGGACGAGCAGTACTTC.

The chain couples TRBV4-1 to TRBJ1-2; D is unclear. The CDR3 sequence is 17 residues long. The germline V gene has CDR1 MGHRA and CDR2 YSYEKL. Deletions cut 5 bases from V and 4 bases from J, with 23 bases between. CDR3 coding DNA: TGCGCCAGCAGCGAAAACTTTCTCCGAGGCGGGTTCTATGGCTACACCTTC. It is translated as CASSENFLRGGFYGYTF.

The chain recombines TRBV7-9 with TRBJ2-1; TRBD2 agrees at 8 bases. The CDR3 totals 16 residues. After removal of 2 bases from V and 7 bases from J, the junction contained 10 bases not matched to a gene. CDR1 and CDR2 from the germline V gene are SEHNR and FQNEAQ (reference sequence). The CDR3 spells CASSLLKRGRINEQFF. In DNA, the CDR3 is TGTGCCAGCAGCTTACTTAAGCGGGGGAGAATAAATGAGCAGTTCTTC.

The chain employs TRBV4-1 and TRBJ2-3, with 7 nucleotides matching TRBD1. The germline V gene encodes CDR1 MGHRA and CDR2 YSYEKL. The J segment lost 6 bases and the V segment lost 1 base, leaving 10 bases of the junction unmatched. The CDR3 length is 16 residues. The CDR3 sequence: CASSQGSQGVRDTQYF. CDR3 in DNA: TGCGCCAGCAGCCAAGGTTCGCAGGGGGTGAGGGATACGCAGTATTTT.

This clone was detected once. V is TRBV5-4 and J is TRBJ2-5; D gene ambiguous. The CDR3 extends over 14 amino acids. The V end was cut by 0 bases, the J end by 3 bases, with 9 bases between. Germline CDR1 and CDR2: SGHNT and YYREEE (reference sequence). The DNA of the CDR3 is TGTGCCAGCAGCTTGGGACTGGTCAAAGAGACCCAGTACTTC. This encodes CASSLGLVKETQYF.